This record covers a single T cell receptor (beta chain). Using RNA transcripts as the source, TCR beta CDR3 regions were amplified. With the HTBI primer set, the TCR CDR3 went through a first round of RT-PCR. Via MiXCR, TCRdb re-called the multiplex PCR reads, giving one row per CDR3 protein. The data hold about 380,000 distinct CDR3 sequences, with more than 11% observed a single time. V lost 4 bases, J lost 5 bases, and 12 bases stayed unmatched. This CDR3 contains 17 residues. Per germline, CDR1 SNHLY and CDR2 FYNNEI. This entry belongs to a study of T cells in Graves' hyperthyroidism and ophthalmopathy.

Sequenced sample: blood. The receptor comes from a woman aged 55-70 years with Graves' hyperthyroidism. This chain connects TRBV2 to TRBJ2-5; 11 bases fit TRBD2. The CDR3 protein is CASSGLSSGRAGETQYF. CDR3 in DNA: TGTGCCAGCAGTGGTCTTAGTAGCGGGAGGGCCGGGGAGACCCAGTACTTC. Looking up the rest from reference TRBV2 and TRBJ2-5 gives the full variable domain: EPEVTQTPSHQVTQMGQEVILRCVPISNHLYFYWYRQILGQKVEFLVSFYNNEISEKSEIFDDQFSVERPDGSNFTLKIRSTKLEDSAMYFCASSGLSSGRAGETQYFGPGTRLLVL.